Below are 11 T cell receptor beta chains sequenced from a single sample in a study of blood T cell repertoires in COVID-19. The table came from immunoSEQ multiplex PCR; TCRdb's copy has only in-frame clones and leaves some out. The sample shows over 20,000 clones, about 84% of them seen only once. Sequencing input: peripheral blood. The receptors come from a human donor with active COVID-19. The donor label of this sample is uncertain.

This chain joins TRBV28 and TRBJ2-3, with TRBD2 as a possible D gene (5 bases). V shed 6 bases and J shed 4 bases, with 14 bases lying between them. This CDR3 has 14 amino acids. The germline V gene has CDR1 MDHEN and CDR2 SYDVKM. The CDR3 nucleotides are TGTGCCAGCAGCGGACTTTCCGCCGCAGATACGCAGTATTTT. Translation gives CASSGLSAADTQYF.

The count of this clone is one. J is TRBJ1-4 and V is TRBV2; the match to TRBD1 covers 7 bases. This CDR3 region has 16 residues. Germline CDR1 is SNHLY and CDR2 is FYNNEI. V trimming: 5 bases; J trimming: 10 bases; junction bases outside the gene matches: 16. The CDR3 nucleotides are TGTGCCAGCAGTCCCCAAAGAACAGGGGTCGTTGGAAAACTGTTTTTT. This encodes CASSPQRTGVVGKLFF.

The chain has TRBV19 and TRBJ1-1; D unresolved. Trimming pared 7 bases from V and 0 bases from J, leaving 15 bases between. The CDR3 length is 15 residues. The germline V gene encodes CDR1 LNHDA and CDR2 SQIVND (reference sequence). This CDR3 is CASTPTSSMNTEAFF. CDR3 sequence (DNA): TGTGCCAGTACCCCGACAAGCAGCATGAACACTGAAGCTTTCTTT.

The chain carries TRBV2 and TRBJ1-6, with D possibly matching TRBD1 (5 bases). This CDR3 has 13 residues. With 7 bases removed from V and 6 bases from J, the gap between germline ends came to 10 bases. Germline CDR1 reads SNHLY; CDR2 reads FYNNEI. The CDR3 here is CASTRQPNSPLHF. The CDR3 DNA follows: TGTGCCAGCACTAGACAGCCTAATTCACCCCTCCACTTT. Full variable domain (remainder filled in from reference TRBV2 and TRBJ1-6): EPEVTQTPSHQVTQMGQEVILRCVPISNHLYFYWYRQILGQKVEFLVSFYNNEISEKSEIFDDQFSVERPDGSNFTLKIRSTKLEDSAMYFCASTRQPNSPLHFGNGTRLTVT.

The CDR3 loop reads CASSVEGGGKDTQYF. For the CDR3, the DNA is TGTGCCAGCAGCGTAGAAGGGGGCGGAAAAGATACGCAGTATTTT. This chain joins TRBV9 and TRBJ2-3; 7 bases match TRBD1. The germline gives CDR1 SGDLS, CDR2 YYNGEE. The CDR3 contains 15 residues. V was pared by 0 bases and J by 5 bases, with 6 bases of the junction left unmatched.

The chain joins TRBV7-6 to TRBJ2-7; possibly TRBD1 for D (5 bases). Trimming removed 5 bases from V and 3 bases from J, with 14 bases in between. The CDR3 totals 14 residues. Germline loops: CDR1 SGHVS, CDR2 FNYEAQ. CDR3 sequence: CASSRVGRVYEQYF. The CDR3 coding sequence is TGTGCCAGCAGCAGAGTGGGCAGGGTCTACGAGCAGTACTTC.

The chain uses TRBV4-1 and TRBJ1-1, with TRBD1 matching over 8 bases. Trimming cost V 4 bases and J 10 bases; bases outside gene matches: 11. The germline CDR1 and CDR2 sequences are MGHRA and YSYEKL. The length of the CDR3 is 14 residues. Written as DNA, the CDR3 is TGCGCCAGCAGCCTACCGGACAGGGCTTTTTCAGCTTTCTTT. Translation: CASSLPDRAFSAFF.

This clone has only one observation. This chain connects TRBV10-3 to TRBJ1-3, with D tentatively TRBD1 (6 bases). The CDR3 loop spans 17 amino acids. Germline-derived CDR1 and CDR2 are ENHRY and SYGVKD. V was trimmed by 3 bases and J by 0 bases, leaving 15 bases between them. The chain's CDR3 is CAISDNRGADSGNTIYF. In DNA form, the CDR3 reads TGTGCCATCAGTGATAACCGGGGGGCCGACTCTGGAAACACCATATATTTT.

The chain combines TRBV7-9 with TRBJ2-2; 8 nucleotides agree with TRBD1. The CDR3 is made up of 17 amino acids. Trimming at V came to 2 bases and at J to 1 base, leaving 6 bases not matched to a gene. Germline V gene data show CDR1 as SEHNR and CDR2 as FQNEAQ (reference sequence). The CDR3 here is CASSLRGGTGNTGELFF. The CDR3, as DNA: TGTGCCAGCAGCTTAAGGGGCGGGACAGGGAACACCGGGGAGCTGTTTTTT. Variable domain in full (rest from reference TRBV7-9 and TRBJ2-2): DTGVSQNPRHKITKRGQNVTFRCDPISEHNRLYWYRQTLGQGPEFLTYFQNEAQLEKSRLLSDRFSAERPKGSFSTLEIQRTEQGDSAMYLCASSLRGGTGNTGELFFGEGSRLTVL.

V usage is TRBV5-5 and J usage is TRBJ1-5, with 8 bases lining up with TRBD1. Germline V gene sequence: CDR1 SGHKS, CDR2 YYEKEE (reference sequence). CDR3 length equals 16 residues. V gave up 0 bases and J gave up 1 base; unmatched junction bases: 3. CDR3 sequence (DNA): TGTGCCAGCAGCTTGGCCTACAGGGGGAGCAATCAGCCCCAGCATTTT. Amino acids: CASSLAYRGSNQPQHF.

The chain uses TRBV5-4 and TRBJ2-3; 9 bases are a match to TRBD2. Germline CDR1 reads SGHNT; CDR2 reads YYREEE (reference sequence). V lost 5 bases to trimming and J lost 4 bases; unmatched junction nucleotides: 8. CDR3 size: 15 residues. The CDR3 DNA is TGTGCCAGCAGACTAAGCGGGGGGCGGGCAGATACGCAGTATTTT. Translation gives CASRLSGGRADTQYF.